Given below is one TCR beta chain in context. Antigen: not known. V lost 0 bases to trimming and J lost 7 bases, with 10 bases between them. Germline lookup yields CDR1 GTSNPN and CDR2 SVGIG (reference sequence). The CDR3 spans 14 residues. The data stem from a study of T cells in narcolepsy. At the level of the study: Patients with NT1 or NT2 and healthy control donors were enrolled.

TCRdb's copy holds only in-frame clones and misses some; the assay was immunoSEQ multiplex PCR. The table lists about 25,000 clones, about 80% of them singletons. Overall study findings and caveats: Blood of same and different patients, but not healthy controls, reportedly held recurring autoreactive clonotypes. Same-patient CSF and blood CD4+ T cell clonotypes included HCRT-specific and TRIB2-specific autoreactive ones. No autoreactive T cell clone sequences appeared in some memory CD4+ repertoires.

This rearrangement joins TRBV30 to TRBJ1-6, with D possibly TRBD1 on 5 matching bases. Sequences were obtained from CD45RA- memory CD4+ T cells from PBMCs. The sequence was collected from a human donor with narcolepsy. In nucleotides, the CDR3 is TGTGCCTGGAGTGTGCCAGGGTTAAATTCACCCCTCCACTTT. Its translation: CAWSVPGLNSPLHF.